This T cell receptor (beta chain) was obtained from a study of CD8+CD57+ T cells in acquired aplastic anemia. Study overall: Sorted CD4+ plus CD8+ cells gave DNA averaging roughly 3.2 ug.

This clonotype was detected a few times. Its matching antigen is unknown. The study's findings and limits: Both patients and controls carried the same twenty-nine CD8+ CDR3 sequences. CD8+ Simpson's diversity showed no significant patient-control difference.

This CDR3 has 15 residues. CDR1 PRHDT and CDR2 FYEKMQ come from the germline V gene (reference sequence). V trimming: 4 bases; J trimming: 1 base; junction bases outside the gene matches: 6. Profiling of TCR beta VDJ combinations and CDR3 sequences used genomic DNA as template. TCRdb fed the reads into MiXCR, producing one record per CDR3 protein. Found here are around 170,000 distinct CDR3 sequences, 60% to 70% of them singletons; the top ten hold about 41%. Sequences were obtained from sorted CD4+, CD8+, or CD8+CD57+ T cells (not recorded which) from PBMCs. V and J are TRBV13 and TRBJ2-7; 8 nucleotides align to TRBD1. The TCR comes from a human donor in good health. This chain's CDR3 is CASSSRGRRSYEQYF. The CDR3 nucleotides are TGTGCCAGCAGCTCCAGGGGGCGGAGGTCCTACGAGCAGTACTTC.